The sequence of this T cell receptor (beta chain) was determined in a study of blood T cell repertoires in COVID-19. Overall study context: PBMCs, B-cell-depleted T cells, or T cells provided the cDNA or gDNA that made up the material.

Enrollment of patients from Seattle took place during active infection, with longitudinal follow-up. Sequencing used immunoSEQ multiplex PCR; TCRdb keeps in-frame clones, though not all of them. The top ten clones hold 6.5% to 9% of a sample with 150,000 or so clones, roughly 82% of them seen once. The length of the CDR3 is 17 residues. This clone showed up just a few times. V usage is TRBV21-1 and J usage is TRBJ2-1; TRBD1, the table's D call, lacks a check against the DNA. TRBV21-1 represents a pseudogene. Sequences were obtained from peripheral blood. This TCR was recovered from a woman between 40 and 55 years old with COVID-19, enrolled during active disease. The CDR3 nucleotides are TGTGCCAGCAGCTCGACCCAACCGGGACAGATATACAATGAGCAGTTCTTC. It translates to CASSSTQPGQIYNEQFF.